The sequence of this T cell receptor beta chain was determined in a study of cytomegalovirus exposure and HLA in healthy donors. The germline CDR1 and CDR2 sequences are ENHRY and SYGVKD. The V end was cut by 3 bases, the J end by 2 bases, with 7 bases between. This CDR3 has 13 residues. About this clone itself: Its antigen is unknown.

The PCR employed 60 Vbeta primers together with 13 Jbeta primers. Measured with immunoSEQ multiplex PCR; TCRdb has only the in-frame clones, and not every one. The data hold approximately 100,000 clones, with around nine tenths observed a single time. Study-level results: The CMV antigen specificity of a few CMV-associated chains was confirmed through in vitro analysis. It was assumed in the presence/absence analyses that sequencing depth was roughly uniform across donors. Productive status was seen about 87% or about 30% of the time for most TCR beta V segments in an earlier analysis. A later analysis appeared to link common viral pathogens to several of the most significant clusters.

This sequence originates from a man aged 30-40 years in good health and CMV-seropositive. The rearrangement uses TRBV10-3 and TRBJ1-1; no clear D. The sequenced sample consisted of PBMCs. CDR3 nucleotides: TGTGCCATCAGTGATACACTAAACACTGAAGCTTTCTTT. Amino acid sequence: CAISDTLNTEAFF.